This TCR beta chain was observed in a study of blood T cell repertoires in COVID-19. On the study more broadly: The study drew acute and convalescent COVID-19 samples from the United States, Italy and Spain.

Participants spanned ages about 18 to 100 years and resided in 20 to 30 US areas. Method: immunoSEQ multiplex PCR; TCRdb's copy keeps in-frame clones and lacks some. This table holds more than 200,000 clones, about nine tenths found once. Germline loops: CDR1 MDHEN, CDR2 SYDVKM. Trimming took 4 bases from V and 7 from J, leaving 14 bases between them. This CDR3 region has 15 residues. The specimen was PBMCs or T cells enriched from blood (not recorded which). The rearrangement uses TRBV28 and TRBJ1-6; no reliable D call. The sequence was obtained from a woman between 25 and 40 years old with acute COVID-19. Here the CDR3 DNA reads TGTGCCAGCAGTTCTCGGGGAGGAATGAATTCACCCCTCCACTTT. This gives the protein CASSSRGGMNSPLHF.